A single TCR beta chain is shown here with its context. The antigen remains unidentified. Libraries were prepared by immunoSEQ multiplex PCR; TCRdb keeps only in-frame clonotypes and omits some of them. Altogether over 150,000 clones are present, 70% to 90% being singletons, with the ten largest covering around 2.4%. This sample is drawn from a study of cytomegalovirus exposure and HLA in healthy donors. Whole-study results and caveats: Overall, 164 TCR beta chains were annotated as cytomegalovirus-associated.

The CDR3 extends over 14 amino acids. Germline-derived CDR1 and CDR2 are MGHDK and SYGVNS. V dropped 4 bases and J dropped 7 bases, with 16 bases sitting between them. The chain links TRBV25-1 to TRBJ1-2; D ambiguous. Material for sequencing was PBMCs. This TCR derives from a woman between 18 and 29 years old in good health and CMV-seronegative. In nucleotides, the CDR3 is TGTGCCAGCAGTGTGAGTGTCCCCGGTTTTGGCTACACCTTC. Translating it yields CASSVSVPGFGYTF.